The rows below give T cell receptor beta chains drawn from one sample of a study of T cells after posttransplantation cyclophosphamide. Here immunoSEQ multiplex PCR was the method, and the copy in TCRdb shows in-frame clones only, minus some. The profile covers about 10,000 clones, with 80% to 90% appearing a single time and about 5.4% taken by the ten largest. The sequencing here drew on PBMCs, taken after allogeneic stem cell transplant with posttransplant cyclophosphamide. Receptor source: a female patient aged 50 to 65 who received an allogeneic stem cell transplant from a related donor, was CMV-positive, and had no GVHD. Some T cells may possibly be graft donor cells. CDR3s include the opening cysteine and the closing phenylalanine or tryptophan. Fields, in order: J gene, D gene, V gene, clone size, CDR3 protein, CDR3 DNA. A D gene is named only where the DNA matches it firmly. The size of a clone is reported for some rows only, either as once, few or many, or as a class for expanded clones.

J: TRBJ1-2
D: NA
V: TRBV18
size: NA
CDR3: CASSPPAQGSYGYTF
DNA: TGTGCCAGCTCACCACCGGCACAGGGTAGCTATGGCTACACCTTC

J: TRBJ2-5
D: TRBD2
V: TRBV6-5
size: NA
CDR3: CASSRDSGGETQYF
DNA: TGTGCCAGCAGTCGAGATAGCGGGGGAGAGACCCAGTACTTC

J: TRBJ2-2
D: NA
V: TRBV7-2
size: NA
CDR3: CASRKDRSYTGELFF
DNA: TGTGCCAGCAGAAAGGACAGATCTTACACCGGGGAGCTGTTTTTT

J: TRBJ2-2
D: NA
V: TRBV29-1
size: few
CDR3: CSVEQSGTNTGELFF
DNA: TGCAGCGTTGAACAATCCGGGACGAACACCGGGGAGCTGTTTTTT

J: TRBJ1-1
D: TRBD1
V: TRBV5-1
size: NA
CDR3: CASSQTGDDTEAFF
DNA: TGCGCCAGCAGCCAAACAGGGGATGACACTGAAGCTTTCTTT

J: TRBJ1-2
D: TRBD1
V: TRBV19
size: NA
CDR3: CATGTGSYGYTF
DNA: TGTGCCACCGGGACAGGGTCGTATGGCTACACCTTC

J: TRBJ2-2
D: NA
V: TRBV30
size: NA
CDR3: CAWSAGANTGELFF
DNA: TGTGCCTGGAGTGCGGGTGCGAACACCGGGGAGCTGTTTTTT

J: TRBJ1-3
D: NA
V: TRBV9
size: NA
CDR3: CARQDSGNTIYF
DNA: TGTGCCAGACAGGACTCTGGAAACACCATATATTTT

J: TRBJ2-3
D: NA
V: TRBV5-1
size: NA
CDR3: CASSLAPGSYRDTDTQYF
DNA: TGCGCCAGCAGCTTGGCGCCGGGAAGTTATCGTGACACAGATACGCAGTATTTT

J: TRBJ2-3
D: NA
V: TRBV6-6
size: NA
CDR3: CASSYFRGTDTQYF
DNA: TGTGCCAGCAGTTATTTCCGCGGCACAGATACGCAGTATTTT

J: TRBJ2-7
D: NA
V: TRBV6-1
size: NA
CDR3: CASSEAGRTTAGYF
DNA: TGTGCCAGCAGTGAAGCGGGGAGGACAACAGCTGGGTACTTC

J: TRBJ1-3
D: NA
V: TRBV19
size: once
CDR3: CASSPGLSGNTIYF
DNA: TGTGCCAGTAGCCCTGGACTATCTGGAAACACCATATATTTT

J: TRBJ2-3
D: TRBD1
V: TRBV4-3
size: NA
CDR3: CASSQRQGSNTDTQYF
DNA: TGCGCCAGCAGCCAAAGACAGGGGTCTAACACAGATACGCAGTATTTT

J: TRBJ2-7
D: NA
V: TRBV10-1
size: NA
CDR3: CASSPGIVEQYF
DNA: TGCGCCAGCAGCCCCGGGATAGTCGAGCAGTACTTC

J: TRBJ1-2
D: TRBD1
V: TRBV30
size: NA
CDR3: CARTGLSYGYTF
DNA: TGTGCCAGGACAGGGTTAAGCTATGGCTACACCTTC

J: TRBJ2-7
D: TRBD1
V: TRBV2
size: NA
CDR3: CASSRDRGSPPQEQYF
DNA: TGTGCCAGCAGCAGAGACAGGGGATCACCTCCCCAGGAGCAGTACTTC

J: TRBJ1-2
D: TRBD1
V: TRBV5-1
size: NA
CDR3: CASQGGPGSNYGYTF
DNA: TGCGCCAGTCAAGGGGGCCCAGGTTCTAACTATGGCTACACCTTC

J: TRBJ2-3
D: NA
V: TRBV7-4
size: NA
CDR3: CASSFRLYASGTDTQYF
DNA: TGTGCCAGCAGCTTCAGACTATATGCGAGCGGCACAGATACGCAGTATTTT

J: TRBJ2-7
D: NA
V: TRBV10-3
size: NA
CDR3: CAISEPTRRTYEQYF
DNA: TGTGCCATCAGTGAACCGACACGCCGAACCTACGAGCAGTACTTC

J: TRBJ1-4
D: NA
V: TRBV5-6
size: medium-sized
CDR3: CASSLSGNGKLFF
DNA: TGTGCCAGCAGCTTGTCAGGGAACGGAAAACTGTTTTTT

J: TRBJ1-2
D: TRBD1
V: TRBV5-1
size: NA
CDR3: CASSLEAFGTGNYTF
DNA: TGCGCCAGCAGCTTGGAGGCGTTTGGGACAGGGAACTACACCTTC

J: TRBJ2-7
D: NA
V: TRBV14
size: once
CDR3: CASSQEWGEQYF
DNA: TGTGCCAGCAGCCAAGAGTGGGGCGAGCAGTACTTC

J: TRBJ1-2
D: NA
V: TRBV2
size: NA
CDR3: CASARLASYGYTF
DNA: TGTGCCAGCGCTAGATTAGCTAGCTATGGCTACACCTTC

J: TRBJ2-2
D: NA
V: TRBV4-2
size: NA
CDR3: CASSQGELDTGELFF
DNA: TGTGCCAGCAGCCAAGGGGAGTTGGACACCGGGGAGCTGTTTTTT

J: TRBJ2-1
D: TRBD1
V: TRBV18
size: NA
CDR3: CASSQPGQGPYNEQFF
DNA: TGTGCCAGCTCACAACCGGGACAGGGCCCATACAATGAGCAGTTCTTC

J: TRBJ2-5
D: NA
V: TRBV9
size: once
CDR3: CASSVATHGTNQETQYF
DNA: TGTGCCAGCAGCGTAGCCACCCACGGGACAAACCAAGAGACCCAGTACTTC

J: TRBJ1-4
D: NA
V: TRBV4-3
size: NA
CDR3: CASSQEKRGGDEKLFF
DNA: TGCGCCAGCAGCCAAGAAAAACGGGGGGGGGATGAAAAACTGTTTTTT

J: TRBJ1-2
D: NA
V: TRBV7-9
size: NA
CDR3: CASSQLITLINYGYTF
DNA: TGTGCCAGCAGCCAACTCATCACCCTCATTAACTATGGCTACACCTTC

J: TRBJ1-1
D: NA
V: TRBV6-5
size: NA
CDR3: CASTTGGMNTEAFF
DNA: TGTGCCAGCACAACGGGGGGAATGAACACTGAAGCTTTCTTT

J: TRBJ2-2
D: NA
V: TRBV30
size: NA
CDR3: CAWSRLADTGELFF
DNA: TGTGCCTGGAGTAGGTTGGCGGACACCGGGGAGCTGTTTTTT

J: TRBJ1-2
D: NA
V: TRBV7-2
size: NA
CDR3: CASSFSRGNHGYTF
DNA: TGTGCCAGCAGCTTCTCCCGAGGGAACCATGGCTACACCTTC

J: TRBJ1-6
D: NA
V: TRBV7-2
size: NA
CDR3: CASTRAGGAGNSPLHF
DNA: TGTGCCAGCACTAGGGCGGGTGGCGCCGGGAATTCACCCCTCCACTTT

J: TRBJ2-5
D: TRBD1
V: TRBV10-3
size: NA
CDR3: CATTGGETQYF
DNA: TGTGCCACCACAGGGGGGGAGACCCAGTACTTC

J: TRBJ1-6
D: TRBD1
V: TRBV19
size: NA
CDR3: CASSPTLQGFSYNSPLHF
DNA: TGTGCCAGTAGCCCGACTCTACAGGGGTTCTCCTATAATTCACCCCTCCACTTT

J: TRBJ2-5
D: TRBD2
V: TRBV6-1
size: NA
CDR3: CASSVSGGEETQYF
DNA: TGTGCCAGCAGTGTTAGCGGGGGGGAAGAGACCCAGTACTTC

J: TRBJ2-7
D: TRBD1
V: TRBV11-2
size: once
CDR3: CASSSSGTVVHEQYF
DNA: TGTGCCAGCAGCTCGAGTGGGACAGTGGTACACGAGCAGTACTTC

J: TRBJ1-3
D: NA
V: TRBV5-1
size: NA
CDR3: CASSLQTGTGNTIYF
DNA: TGCGCCAGCAGCCTACAAACAGGGACTGGAAACACCATATATTTT

J: TRBJ2-1
D: TRBD1
V: TRBV4-3
size: NA
CDR3: CASSQQTGTRDEQFF
DNA: TGCGCCAGCAGCCAGCAGACAGGGACGAGGGATGAGCAGTTCTTC

J: TRBJ1-5
D: TRBD1
V: TRBV19
size: few
CDR3: CASSGRQGSNQPQHF
DNA: TGTGCCAGTAGTGGGAGACAGGGTAGCAATCAGCCCCAGCATTTT

J: TRBJ1-3
D: NA
V: TRBV7-2
size: NA
CDR3: CASSLDSRTGNTIYF
DNA: TGTGCCAGCAGCTTAGACAGTCGGACTGGAAACACCATATATTTT

J: TRBJ1-1
D: NA
V: TRBV2
size: NA
CDR3: CASSAEQGPNTEAFF
DNA: TGTGCCAGCAGTGCCGAACAGGGACCGAACACTGAAGCTTTCTTT

J: TRBJ2-3
D: TRBD2
V: TRBV5-1
size: NA
CDR3: CASSLAGGPTDTQYF
DNA: TGCGCCAGCAGCTTGGCGGGGGGACCTACAGATACGCAGTATTTT

J: TRBJ2-3
D: TRBD2
V: TRBV19
size: few
CDR3: CASSIGTSGVRSDTQYF
DNA: TGTGCCAGTAGTATAGGGACTAGCGGGGTACGTTCAGATACGCAGTATTTT